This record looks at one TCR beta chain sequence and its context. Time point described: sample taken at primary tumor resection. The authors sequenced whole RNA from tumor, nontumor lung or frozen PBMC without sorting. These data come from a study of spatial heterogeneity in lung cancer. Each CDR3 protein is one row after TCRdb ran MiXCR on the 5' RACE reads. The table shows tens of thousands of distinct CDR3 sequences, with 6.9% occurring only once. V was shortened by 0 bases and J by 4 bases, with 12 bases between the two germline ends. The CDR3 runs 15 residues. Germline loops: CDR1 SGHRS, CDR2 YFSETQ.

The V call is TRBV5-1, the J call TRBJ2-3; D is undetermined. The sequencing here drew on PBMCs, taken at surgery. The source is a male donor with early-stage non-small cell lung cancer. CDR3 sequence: CASSLVGQLPDTQYF. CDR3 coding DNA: TGCGCCAGCAGCTTGGTTGGCCAACTCCCAGATACGCAGTATTTT.